These 22 T cell receptor beta chains came from one sample sequenced in a study of shared clonotypes between healthy human individuals. The assay was immunoSEQ multiplex PCR, and TCRdb's table has in-frame clones only and misses some. Here the sample spans 1,100,000 or so clones, around 78% being singletons. The source material was memory CD4+ T cells from PBMCs. Noted subset: CD45RA-negative fraction. These TCRs come from a man younger than 35 in good health. Some clones in this sample may be carry-over from other donors' samples.

V and J are TRBV4-3 and TRBJ2-3; 11 nucleotides agree with TRBD2. The germline gives CDR1 LGHNA, CDR2 YSLEER. This CDR3 spans 17 amino acids. The V segment lost 3 bases and the J segment 2 bases; nucleotides outside the gene matches: 7. CDR3 protein: CASSQETSGSITDTQYF. The CDR3 DNA follows: TGCGCCAGCAGCCAGGAAACTAGCGGGAGTATCACAGATACGCAGTATTTT.

This chain connects TRBV2 to TRBJ2-7; D perhaps matches TRBD2 (6 bases). The CDR3 runs 13 residues. CDR1 and CDR2 from the germline V gene are SNHLY and FYNNEI. Trimming took 2 bases from V and 5 from J, leaving 10 bases between them. The CDR3 spells CASSEWRAHEQYF. The CDR3 DNA reads TGTGCCAGCAGTGAATGGAGGGCCCACGAGCAGTACTTC.

The chain links TRBV28 to TRBJ1-3; D is undetermined. In germline, CDR1 is MDHEN, CDR2 SYDVKM. Trimming pared 6 bases from V and 0 bases from J, leaving 18 bases between. CDR3 size: 17 residues. The CDR3 is CASSGSLGTSSGNTIYF. CDR3 sequence (DNA): TGTGCCAGCAGCGGGTCGTTGGGCACATCCTCTGGAAACACCATATATTTT.

J is TRBJ2-5 and V is TRBV5-4; D is perhaps TRBD2 (5 bases). Germline CDR1 reads SGHNT; CDR2 reads YYREEE (reference sequence). With 1 base removed from V and 2 bases from J, the gap between germline ends came to 9 bases. This CDR3 has 14 amino acids. The CDR3 coding sequence is TGTGCCAGCAGCTTGCCCACTAGGCAAGAGACCCAGTACTTC. It codes for CASSLPTRQETQYF.

A remark on this clone: A read error may be the cause here, since a much bigger clone is one base away. The identical CDR3 is also encoded by other nucleotide sequences in the sample. The chain employs TRBV7-2 and TRBJ2-3; no clear D gene. Germline V gene data show CDR1 as SGHTA and CDR2 as FQGNSA. The V gene lost 1 base and the J gene lost 5 bases, with 7 bases spanning the gap. The CDR3 covers 13 residues. The CDR3 region is CASSLGPGDTQYF. The DNA for the CDR3 is TGTGCCAGCAGCTTAGGACCGGGAGATACGCAGTATTTT.

This clone was observed a single time. V is TRBV2 and J is TRBJ1-4; D uncertain. CDR3 length: 14 residues. Germline CDR1 and CDR2: SNHLY and FYNNEI. Trimming took off 4 bases at V and 6 bases at J, with 12 bases between the two ends. CDR3 nucleotide sequence: TGTGCCAGCAGTGTCGGAAGCTCGTATGAAAAACTGTTTTTT. Translation gives CASSVGSSYEKLFF.

The chain joins TRBV28 to TRBJ2-7, with D possibly matching TRBD2 (5 bases). Between the trimmed V and J ends, which lost 7 bases and 0 bases, there was a span of 13 bases. Germline V gives CDR1 MDHEN, CDR2 SYDVKM. This CDR3 comprises 14 residues. The CDR3 DNA reads TGTGCCAGCATCCTCCGTGGGAGCTCCTACGAGCAGTACTTC. Translated, it gives CASILRGSSYEQYF.

The V gene is TRBV5-5, the J gene TRBJ1-2; no definite D call. V dropped 1 base and J dropped 4 bases, with 8 bases sitting between them. Germline-derived CDR1 and CDR2 are SGHKS and YYEKEE (reference sequence). This CDR3 region has 13 residues. The CDR3 loop is CASSLTVSYGYTF. The CDR3 region has the DNA TGTGCCAGCAGCTTGACCGTTAGCTATGGCTACACCTTC.

V and J are TRBV27 and TRBJ1-6; D remains ambiguous. Trimming removed 5 bases from V and 0 bases from J, with 8 bases in between. This CDR3 contains 15 residues. CDR1 is MNHEY and CDR2 is SMNVEV in the germline V gene (reference sequence). CDR3 amino acids: CASSLSSSYNSPLHF. For the CDR3, the DNA is TGTGCCAGCAGTCTGTCAAGCTCCTATAATTCACCCCTCCACTTT.

The rearrangement uses TRBV2 and TRBJ1-2, with D hard to call. The germline CDR1 and CDR2 sequences are SNHLY and FYNNEI. This CDR3 has 14 residues. V was cut by 9 bases and J by 4 bases, with 18 bases left in between. Here the CDR3 DNA reads TGTGCCAGTCTACCTTCGTTGGCAAGCTATGGCTACACCTTC. Protein: CASLPSLASYGYTF.

This chain joins TRBV10-3 and TRBJ2-2, with 14 bases aligning to TRBD2. CDR1 is ENHRY and CDR2 is SYGVKD in the germline V gene. Germline trimming cut 4 bases from V and 3 bases from J; bases unmatched to any gene: 10. The CDR3 contains 19 residues. CDR3: CAISVTHGTSGSHTGELFF. The DNA of the CDR3 is TGTGCCATCAGTGTTACCCATGGGACTAGCGGGAGCCACACCGGGGAGCTGTTTTTT.

The count of this clone is one. The rearrangement links TRBV15 to TRBJ2-3, with 7 bases matching TRBD2. V dropped 8 bases and J dropped 2; count of bases not matched to a gene: 7. In germline, CDR1 is LNHNV, CDR2 YYDKDF (reference sequence). CDR3 length: 14 residues. In nucleotides, the CDR3 is TGTGCCACCGGGAGGGCGGGAGACACAGATACGCAGTATTTT. Translation: CATGRAGDTDTQYF. Filled out from reference TRBV15 and TRBJ2-3, the complete variable domain reads DAMVIQNPRYQVTQFGKPVTLSCSQTLNHNVMYWYQQKSSQAPKLLFHYYDKDFNNEADTPDNFQSRRPNTSFCFLDIRSPGLGDTAMYLCATGRAGDTDTQYFGPGTRLTVL.

The chain links TRBV28 to TRBJ2-5; 7 bases match TRBD1. V shed 6 bases and J 4 bases; nucleotides not matched to a gene: 11. In germline, CDR1 is MDHEN, CDR2 SYDVKM. The CDR3 covers 15 residues. The CDR3 sequence: CASRRPRQGPETQYF. The CDR3 region has the DNA TGTGCCAGCAGAAGGCCCCGACAGGGCCCAGAGACCCAGTACTTC.

The CDR3 spells CASSQRGIPYEQYF. DNA of the CDR3: TGCGCCAGCAGTCAGCGGGGAATACCCTACGAGCAGTACTTC. V usage is TRBV5-1 and J usage is TRBJ2-7, with 7 bases identical to TRBD2. With V trimmed by 5 bases and J by 2 bases, 7 bases remained unmatched. CDR3 length: 14 residues. The V gene's germline CDR1 is SGHRS and CDR2 YFSETQ.

The sample holds a few counts of this clone. This rearrangement joins TRBV4-2 to TRBJ2-3; TRBD1 matches at 9 bases. The CDR3 spans 16 residues. The V gene's germline CDR1 is LGHNA and CDR2 YNFKEQ. V dropped 5 bases and J dropped 5; count of bases not matched to a gene: 11. The CDR3 sequence is CASSERGQGVEDTQYF. The CDR3 nucleotides are TGTGCCAGCAGCGAAAGGGGACAGGGAGTAGAAGATACGCAGTATTTT.

J is TRBJ2-6 and V is TRBV28; D remains ambiguous. The CDR3 runs to 17 residues. Germline CDR1 is MDHEN and CDR2 is SYDVKM. The V end lost 7 bases, the J end lost 0 bases, and 16 bases lay between the germline ends. The CDR3 spells CASIGAPPSSGANVLTF. Written as DNA, the CDR3 is TGTGCCAGCATAGGAGCACCCCCGAGCTCTGGGGCCAACGTCCTGACTTTC.

This chain uses TRBV4-3 with TRBJ2-2; 8 nucleotides match TRBD1. Germline values: CDR1 LGHNA, CDR2 YSLEER. V was pared by 3 bases and J by 4 bases, with 10 bases of the junction left unmatched. The CDR3 totals 17 residues. In DNA, the CDR3 is TGCGCCAGCAGCCAGAGATTGGGACAGGTGGCCACCGGGGAGCTGTTTTTT. It is translated as CASSQRLGQVATGELFF.

This chain connects TRBV7-6 to TRBJ2-5; D perhaps matches TRBD1 (5 bases). The CDR3 totals 15 residues. Trimming removed 2 bases from V and 1 base from J, with 11 bases in between. Germline V lookup: CDR1 SGHVS, CDR2 FNYEAQ. The CDR3 DNA sequence: TGTGCCAGCAGCTTAAGGCCGACAGCCCAAGAGACCCAGTACTTC. Translating gives CASSLRPTAQETQYF.

V and J are TRBV5-4 and TRBJ2-5; D unclear. CDR3 size: 13 residues. The V gene's germline CDR1 is SGHNT and CDR2 YYREEE (reference sequence). V lost 4 bases, J lost 4 bases, and 11 bases lay in between. CDR3 sequence (DNA): TGTGCCAGCAGCCTAGACCCCCCAGAGACCCAGTACTTC. Protein: CASSLDPPETQYF.

The chain uses TRBV5-1 and TRBJ2-1; 14 bases map to TRBD2. J gave up 0 bases and V 4 bases, and 3 bases lay outside the gene matches. Per the germline V gene, CDR1 is SGHRS and CDR2 is YFSETQ. CDR3 length equals 17 residues. CDR3 in DNA: TGCGCCAGCAGCCGAGGACTAGCGGGAGGCTCCTACAATGAGCAGTTCTTC. Encoded protein: CASSRGLAGGSYNEQFF. Full variable domain (rest looked up from reference TRBV5-1 and TRBJ2-1): KAGVTQTPRYLIKTRGQQVTLSCSPISGHRSVSWYQQTPGQGLQFLFEYFSETQRNKGNFPGRFSGRQFSNSRSEMNVSTLELGDSALYLCASSRGLAGGSYNEQFFGPGTRLTVL.

This clone has only a few counts. V gene TRBV6-6 combines with J gene TRBJ2-7; D unclear. The CDR3 sequence is 12 residues long. CDR1 is MNHNY and CDR2 is SVGAGI in the germline V gene (reference sequence). The V end lost 1 base, the J end lost 7 bases, and 8 bases lay between the germline ends. CDR3: CASSYLAKEQYF. DNA of the CDR3: TGTGCCAGCAGTTACTTAGCCAAAGAGCAGTACTTC.

The rearrangement links TRBV10-2 to TRBJ1-2, with D possibly TRBD1 on 5 matching bases. The V gene lost 5 bases and the J gene lost 2 bases, with 18 bases spanning the gap. The length of the CDR3 is 16 residues. The germline gives CDR1 WSHSY, CDR2 SAAADI. The CDR3 reads CASSPSLGAGNYGYTF. The CDR3 coding sequence is TGCGCCAGCAGTCCCTCTTTAGGGGCAGGGAACTATGGCTACACCTTC.